These T cell receptor beta chains were read from a single sample in a study of blood T cell repertoires in COVID-19. The data were produced by immunoSEQ multiplex PCR, yet TCRdb's version contains in-frame clones alone and is incomplete. Counted here are a few hundred thousand clones, around 82% occurring once; the ten biggest clones make up 0.75% to 0.95%. Sequencing was carried out using peripheral blood. These receptors were taken from a human donor with COVID-19, enrolled during active disease. The donor label of this sample is uncertain. The CDR3 runs from the conserved cysteine through the conserved F or W. A D gene is named only where the DNA matches it firmly. A row's size may be missing; if present it is once, few, many or a size class.

.,.,TRBV28,TRBJ1-2,TGTGCCAGCAGTGGACTTAAAGGCTACACCTTC,CASSGLKGYTF
TRBD1,.,TRBV6-5,TRBJ1-4,TGTGCCAGCAGTTACCAGGCAGGGGGGAATAATGAAAAACTGTTTTTT,CASSYQAGGNNEKLFF
.,.,TRBV6-5,TRBJ1-4,TGTGCCAGCAGTTACCGAGCCTCATCTGAAAAACTGTTTTTT,CASSYRASSEKLFF
TRBD1,.,TRBV6-5,TRBJ2-3,TGTGCCAGCAGCCGGACAGGGACGAGCCCAGATACGCAGTATTTT,CASSRTGTSPDTQYF
.,.,TRBV6-5,TRBJ1-2,TGTGCCAGCAGGCCACAGGGAAACTATGGCTACACCTTC,CASRPQGNYGYTF
TRBD2,.,TRBV29-1,TRBJ2-1,TGCAGCCCATCTGGCCCGAGGGAGGGCAGAAATGAGCAGTTCTTC,CSPSGPREGRNEQFF
TRBD1,.,TRBV9,TRBJ1-4,TGTGCCAGCAGCGCCGGGACAGGGGCAAGGAATGAAAAACTGTTTTTT,CASSAGTGARNEKLFF
TRBD1,.,TRBV29-1,TRBJ1-5,TGCGCGACCGCGACAGGGGATGGACAGCCCCAGCATTTT,CATATGDGQPQHF
.,once,TRBV6-1,TRBJ2-1,TGTGCCAGCAGTGTCGCGGGCCGATTTAACTCCTACAATGAGCAGTTCTTC,CASSVAGRFNSYNEQFF
TRBD1,.,TRBV11-1,TRBJ2-1,TGTGCCAGCAGCCGAGGACAGGGGGTTTACAATGAGCAGTTCTTC,CASSRGQGVYNEQFF
.,.,TRBV19,TRBJ2-6,TGTGCCAGTAGCCCCGGGGGCTCTGGGGCCAACGTCCTGACTTTC,CASSPGGSGANVLTF
TRBD1,.,TRBV7-3,TRBJ2-3,TGTGCCAGCAGCCCGGGGACAGGGACAGATACGCAGTATTTT,CASSPGTGTDTQYF
TRBD2,.,TRBV29-1,TRBJ2-7,TGCAGCGTGATACAGAGGACTAGACCCGACTATCTTCACTACGAGCAGTACTTC,CSVIQRTRPDYLHYEQYF
.,.,TRBV7-7,TRBJ2-2,TGTGCTAGCAGCCCGTTCCGGGGAACGAACACCGGGGAGCTGTTTTTT,CASSPFRGTNTGELFF
.,.,TRBV19,TRBJ2-7,TGTGCCAGTAGGACAGGAGCCTACGAGCAGTACTTC,CASRTGAYEQYF
.,.,TRBV2,TRBJ2-3,TGTGCCAGCAGTGAAGGGTCTAGCGCTAGCACAGATACGCAGTATTTT,CASSEGSSASTDTQYF
.,.,TRBV28,TRBJ2-4,TGTGCCAGCAGCCCCGGGGGATCGGAAAACATTCAGTACTTC,CASSPGGSENIQYF
.,.,TRBV4-1,TRBJ2-4,TGCGCCAGCAGCCAAACTAGAGGTAACATTCAGTACTTC,CASSQTRGNIQYF
.,.,TRBV5-8,TRBJ1-5,TGTGCCAGCAGCTTGGAGGCGGGGGGACTCGGGCAGCCCCAGCATTTT,CASSLEAGGLGQPQHF
TRBD1,.,TRBV23-1,TRBJ1-1,TGCGCCAGCCGACAGGGGAAGGGCACTGAAGCTTTCTTT,CASRQGKGTEAFF
.,.,TRBV7-8,TRBJ2-1,TGTGCCAGCAGTCCAACTAGGATGGGTGAGCAGTTCTTC,CASSPTRMGEQFF
.,.,TRBV4-1,TRBJ2-7,TGCGCCAGCAGCCCATCAGTGACGGGACAACACGAGCAGTACTTC,CASSPSVTGQHEQYF